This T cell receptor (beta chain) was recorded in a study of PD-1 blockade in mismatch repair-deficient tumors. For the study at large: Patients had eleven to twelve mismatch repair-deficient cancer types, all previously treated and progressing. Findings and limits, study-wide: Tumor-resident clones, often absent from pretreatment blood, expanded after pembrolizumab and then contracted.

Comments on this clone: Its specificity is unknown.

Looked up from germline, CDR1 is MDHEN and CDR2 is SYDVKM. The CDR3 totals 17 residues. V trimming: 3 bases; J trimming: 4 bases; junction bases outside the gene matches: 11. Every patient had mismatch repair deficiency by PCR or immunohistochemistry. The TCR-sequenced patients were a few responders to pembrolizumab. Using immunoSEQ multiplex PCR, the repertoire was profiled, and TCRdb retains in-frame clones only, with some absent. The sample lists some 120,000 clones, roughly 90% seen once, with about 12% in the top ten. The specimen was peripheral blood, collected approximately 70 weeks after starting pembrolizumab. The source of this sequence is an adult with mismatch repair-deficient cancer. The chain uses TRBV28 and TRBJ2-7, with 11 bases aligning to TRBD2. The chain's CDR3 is CASSFPSTSGSEYEQYF. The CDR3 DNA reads TGTGCCAGCAGTTTTCCCTCTACTAGCGGGAGCGAGTACGAGCAGTACTTC.